These 7 T cell receptor beta chains share one sample of origin, sequenced in a study of blood T cells in healthy people across ages. PCR was performed a second time for about 7 to 12 cycles using a sample-barcoded 5' primer and a J-beta primer mix. A single record per CDR3 protein comes from TCRdb applying MiXCR to the 5' RACE reads. Seen here are hundreds of thousands of distinct CDR3 sequences, over 40% observed once, and the top ten hold roughly 12%. The sequenced material came from blood. The receptors were sampled from an elderly woman in good health.

The V call is TRBV5-1, the J call TRBJ2-7, with 9 bases fitting TRBD2. V was clipped by 3 bases and J by 3 bases; unmatched bases: 10. Germline V gives CDR1 SGHRS, CDR2 YFSETQ. The CDR3 runs 16 residues. CDR3 sequence (DNA): TGCGCCAGCAGCTCTGGAGGGCTAGCGGGGATCTACGAGCAGTACTTC. Translating gives CASSSGGLAGIYEQYF.

The chain joins TRBV6-5 to TRBJ2-1, with no clear D. This CDR3 has 13 amino acids. Trimming shortened V by 6 bases and J by 9 bases, and 15 bases separated the two germline ends. The germline gives CDR1 MNHEY, CDR2 SVGAGI. The CDR3 DNA is TGTGCCAGCAGCCCAGACGGCCTTACTGAGCAGTTCTTC. Residues: CASSPDGLTEQFF.

This clonotype was detected only a few times. The chain uses TRBV5-1 and TRBJ2-1, with D possibly being TRBD1 or TRBD2 (5 bases each). The CDR3 is made up of 15 amino acids. Germline V gene sequence: CDR1 SGHRS, CDR2 YFSETQ. V was cut by 0 bases and J by 3 bases, with 10 bases left in between. For the CDR3, the DNA is TGCGCCAGCAGCTTGGGGGACGGCTACTACAATGAGCAGTTCTTC. It encodes CASSLGDGYYNEQFF.

This clonotype was observed a few times. This chain joins TRBV12-3 or TRBV12-4 and TRBJ1-2; TRBD1 might be the D (6 bases). This CDR3 is built from 14 residues. Trimming took off 2 bases at V and 2 bases at J, with 9 bases between the two ends. CDR3: CASSLSGVNYGYTF. DNA of the CDR3: TGTGCCAGCAGTTTATCAGGGGTCAACTATGGCTACACCTTC.

The V and J genes are TRBV28 and TRBJ2-3; 9 nucleotides match TRBD2. Germline CDR1 MDHEN, CDR2 SYDVKM. V was pared by 6 bases and J by 4 bases, with 8 bases of the junction left unmatched. The length of the CDR3 is 15 residues. CDR3 bases: TGTGCCAGCAGACGACTAGCGGATGTCCCAGATACGCAGTATTTT. It codes for CASRRLADVPDTQYF.

The chain couples TRBV2 to TRBJ2-7, with D uncertain. Per germline, CDR1 SNHLY and CDR2 FYNNEI. Between the trimmed V and J ends, which lost 4 bases and 2 bases, there was a span of 6 bases. This CDR3 has 12 amino acids. The CDR3 region is CASSVEPYEQYF. The CDR3 coding sequence is TGTGCCAGCAGTGTTGAACCCTACGAGCAGTACTTC.

The genes are TRBV20-1 and TRBJ1-4; D not resolved. Trimming removed 6 bases at V and 0 bases at J, with 11 bases between. The V gene's germline CDR1 is DFQATT and CDR2 SNEGSKA (reference sequence). The length of the CDR3 is 14 residues. The CDR3 DNA reads TGCAGTGCGACGGACGGTGCAACTAATGAAAAACTGTTTTTT. This gives the protein CSATDGATNEKLFF.